Listed below are T cell receptor beta chains from one sample, sequenced in a study of blood T cell repertoires in COVID-19. Some clones are missing from TCRdb's copy, which holds only in-frame ones; the method was immunoSEQ multiplex PCR. Found here are 300,000 to 450,000 clones, roughly 87% of them singletons; the top ten hold over 0.8%. Material: PBMCs or T cells enriched from blood (not recorded which). The receptors here all came from a woman aged 25 to 45 who had recovered from COVID-19. The CDR3 runs from the conserved cysteine through the conserved F or W. Fields, in order: V gene, J gene, D gene, clone size, CDR3 DNA, CDR3 protein. D genes are given only for firm matches. Part of the rows lack a size; the others show once, few, many or a class for expanded clones.

v_gene: TRBV7-2; j_gene: TRBJ1-2; d_gene: TRBD1; abundance: once; CDR3nt: TGTGCCAGCAGCGACAGACAGGGGATTAGCTATGGCTACACCTTC; CDR3aa: CASSDRQGISYGYTF
v_gene: TRBV6-1; j_gene: TRBJ1-6; d_gene: -; abundance: -; CDR3nt: TGTGCCAGCAGTGATCTTGGGGCTCAGTCACCCCTCCACTTT; CDR3aa: CASSDLGAQSPLHF
v_gene: TRBV5-1; j_gene: TRBJ2-3; d_gene: TRBD2; abundance: -; CDR3nt: TGCGCCAGCAGCTTGCGGGGCGGGGGGCGGACAGATACGCAGTATTTT; CDR3aa: CASSLRGGGRTDTQYF
v_gene: TRBV28; j_gene: TRBJ1-5; d_gene: -; abundance: -; CDR3nt: TGTGCCAGCAGTTTAATGGCCAGGTCTGAGCCCCAGCATTTT; CDR3aa: CASSLMARSEPQHF
v_gene: TRBV12-3/TRBV12-4; j_gene: TRBJ1-2; d_gene: -; abundance: -; CDR3nt: TGTGCCAGCAGCCCTAGCGCTAACTATGGCTACACCTTC; CDR3aa: CASSPSANYGYTF
v_gene: TRBV29-1; j_gene: TRBJ1-2; d_gene: TRBD1; abundance: -; CDR3nt: TGCAGCGTTGGAGCAGGGGGTACCTATGGCTACACCTTC; CDR3aa: CSVGAGGTYGYTF
v_gene: TRBV6-1; j_gene: TRBJ1-6; d_gene: -; abundance: -; CDR3nt: TGTGCCAGCAGTGAATTGACCGGGTCACCCCTCCACTTT; CDR3aa: CASSELTGSPLHF
v_gene: TRBV6-1; j_gene: TRBJ1-2; d_gene: -; abundance: -; CDR3nt: TGTGCCAGCAGTGAAGCGCGAGCCGACAGCTCCTATGGCTACACCTTC; CDR3aa: CASSEARADSSYGYTF
v_gene: TRBV27; j_gene: TRBJ2-1; d_gene: -; abundance: -; CDR3nt: TGTGCCAGCAGTTTCGGCGGCAGCAGTTACAATGAGCAGTTCTTC; CDR3aa: CASSFGGSSYNEQFF
v_gene: TRBV7-2; j_gene: TRBJ2-7; d_gene: TRBD1; abundance: -; CDR3nt: TGTGCCAGCAGACTAACAGGGGGCTCCTACGAGCAGTACTTC; CDR3aa: CASRLTGGSYEQYF
v_gene: TRBV5-1; j_gene: TRBJ2-5; d_gene: TRBD1; abundance: -; CDR3nt: TGCGCCAGCAGCTTGGACAGGGGAATACGGGAGACCCAGTACTTC; CDR3aa: CASSLDRGIRETQYF
v_gene: TRBV2; j_gene: TRBJ1-5; d_gene: TRBD1; abundance: -; CDR3nt: TGTGCCAGCAGGACAGGGGGATTCGGTCAGCCCCAGCATTTT; CDR3aa: CASRTGGFGQPQHF
v_gene: TRBV7-8; j_gene: TRBJ2-5; d_gene: TRBD1; abundance: -; CDR3nt: TGTGCCAGCAGCTTAGGGACCAGGGGGCGACAAGAGACCCAGTACTTC; CDR3aa: CASSLGTRGRQETQYF
v_gene: TRBV9; j_gene: TRBJ2-1; d_gene: TRBD1; abundance: -; CDR3nt: TGTGCCAGCAGTCCAGGGACAGGGGTCTACAATGAGCAGTTCTTC; CDR3aa: CASSPGTGVYNEQFF
v_gene: TRBV10-3; j_gene: TRBJ2-2; d_gene: TRBD2; abundance: -; CDR3nt: TGTGCCATCAGTGAACTTAGCGGGGGGGCCACCGGGGAGCTGTTTTTT; CDR3aa: CAISELSGGATGELFF
v_gene: TRBV4-3; j_gene: TRBJ1-5; d_gene: -; abundance: -; CDR3nt: TGCGCCAGCAGCCAAGATAGTACCCGGGATGGACAGCCCCAGCATTTT; CDR3aa: CASSQDSTRDGQPQHF
v_gene: TRBV6-5; j_gene: TRBJ2-2; d_gene: -; abundance: -; CDR3nt: TGTGCCGTCCGGCTAATTGGGGCCGAGGGGGAGCTGTTTTTT; CDR3aa: CAVRLIGAEGELFF
v_gene: TRBV10-2; j_gene: TRBJ1-4; d_gene: TRBD1; abundance: -; CDR3nt: TGCGCCAGCAAGATGGCAGGGGGTAATGAAAAACTGTTTTTT; CDR3aa: CASKMAGGNEKLFF
v_gene: TRBV28; j_gene: TRBJ1-1; d_gene: -; abundance: -; CDR3nt: TGTGCCAGCAGTCCGACGGGGAACACTGAAGCTTTCTTT; CDR3aa: CASSPTGNTEAFF
v_gene: TRBV30; j_gene: TRBJ2-1; d_gene: TRBD2; abundance: -; CDR3nt: TGTGCCTGGAGCCTAGCGGGGGGGCAAAATGAGCAGTTCTTC; CDR3aa: CAWSLAGGQNEQFF
v_gene: TRBV15; j_gene: TRBJ2-2; d_gene: -; abundance: -; CDR3nt: TGTGCCACCAGCAGATCCAGGGGGGCCGGGGAGCTGTTTTTT; CDR3aa: CATSRSRGAGELFF
v_gene: TRBV10-2; j_gene: TRBJ1-6; d_gene: -; abundance: -; CDR3nt: TGCGCCAGCAGTGAGCCCCGGGGAGGGGTTGGTTCACCCCTCCACTTT; CDR3aa: CASSEPRGGVGSPLHF
v_gene: TRBV28; j_gene: TRBJ2-1; d_gene: -; abundance: -; CDR3nt: TGTGCCAGCAGTTTTGGAGGCGTAGCCAATGAGCAGTTCTTC; CDR3aa: CASSFGGVANEQFF
v_gene: TRBV7-2; j_gene: TRBJ2-2; d_gene: -; abundance: -; CDR3nt: TGTGCCAGCAGCTTAGGAGGGACCGGGGAGCTGTTTTTT; CDR3aa: CASSLGGTGELFF
v_gene: TRBV18; j_gene: TRBJ2-7; d_gene: TRBD1; abundance: -; CDR3nt: TGTGCCAGCTCACCAGGTACTCCGGGACAGAGCTCCTACGAGCAGTACTTC; CDR3aa: CASSPGTPGQSSYEQYF
v_gene: TRBV10-3; j_gene: TRBJ2-1; d_gene: TRBD2; abundance: -; CDR3nt: TGTGCCATCAGGGCTAGCGGGGGCTCCTACAATGAGCAGTTCTTC; CDR3aa: CAIRASGGSYNEQFF
v_gene: TRBV13; j_gene: TRBJ2-1; d_gene: -; abundance: -; CDR3nt: TGTGCCAGCAGCACAGGGTCCTACAATGAGCAGTTCTTC; CDR3aa: CASSTGSYNEQFF
v_gene: TRBV19; j_gene: TRBJ1-2; d_gene: TRBD1; abundance: -; CDR3nt: TGTGCCAGTAGTACGGGACAGCGAGGCTACACCTTC; CDR3aa: CASSTGQRGYTF
v_gene: TRBV27; j_gene: TRBJ1-1; d_gene: -; abundance: few; CDR3nt: TGTGCCAGCAGTCCAAGGACAGCATACAACACTGAAGCTTTCTTT; CDR3aa: CASSPRTAYNTEAFF
v_gene: TRBV19; j_gene: TRBJ1-2; d_gene: -; abundance: -; CDR3nt: TGTGCCAGTAGTATCAGGGTATTAGGAGGCTACACCTTC; CDR3aa: CASSIRVLGGYTF
v_gene: TRBV3-1/TRBV3-2; j_gene: TRBJ2-5; d_gene: TRBD1; abundance: -; CDR3nt: TGTGCCAGCAGCGACAGGGGGCGGGTCCAAGAGACCCAGTACTTC; CDR3aa: CASSDRGRVQETQYF
v_gene: TRBV25-1; j_gene: TRBJ2-2; d_gene: -; abundance: -; CDR3nt: TGTGCCAGCCTAGGGGCCGGGGAGCTGTTTTTT; CDR3aa: CASLGAGELFF
v_gene: TRBV27; j_gene: TRBJ1-4; d_gene: TRBD1; abundance: -; CDR3nt: TGTGCCAGCAGGACAGGGACCACTAATGAAAAACTGTTTTTT; CDR3aa: CASRTGTTNEKLFF
v_gene: TRBV30; j_gene: TRBJ2-3; d_gene: TRBD2; abundance: once; CDR3nt: TGTGCCTGGAGTGGGGGGGGACTAGCGGGCCTCTTGGCCGGCACAGATACGCAGTATTTT; CDR3aa: CAWSGGGLAGLLAGTDTQYF
v_gene: TRBV28; j_gene: TRBJ1-2; d_gene: -; abundance: -; CDR3nt: TGTGCCAGCATTCTGGACAGTTCATCATATGGCTACACCTTC; CDR3aa: CASILDSSSYGYTF
v_gene: TRBV6-1; j_gene: TRBJ1-5; d_gene: -; abundance: few; CDR3nt: TGTGCCAGCAGTGAAGGGACCGGGAGGAGTCGGGGCAATCAGCCCCAGCATTTT; CDR3aa: CASSEGTGRSRGNQPQHF
v_gene: TRBV12-5; j_gene: TRBJ2-1; d_gene: -; abundance: -; CDR3nt: TGTGCTAGTGGTTTCCGAGGGAATCCAGGGGATGAGCAGTTCTTC; CDR3aa: CASGFRGNPGDEQFF
v_gene: TRBV19; j_gene: TRBJ2-5; d_gene: -; abundance: -; CDR3nt: TGTGCCAGTAACACTGGACAGCAAGAGACCCAGTACTTC; CDR3aa: CASNTGQQETQYF
v_gene: TRBV12-3/TRBV12-4; j_gene: TRBJ1-1; d_gene: -; abundance: -; CDR3nt: TGTGCCAGCAGTTTCTCTGACACTGAAGCTTTCTTT; CDR3aa: CASSFSDTEAFF